The 3 T cell receptor beta chains below all came from one sample that was sequenced in a study of long-term antiretroviral therapy in people with HIV. Survey-level resolution applied to immunoSEQ assay v3.0. Some clones are missing from TCRdb's copy, which holds only in-frame ones; the method was immunoSEQ multiplex PCR. The sample has tens of thousands of clones, roughly 87% seen once; the top ten hold under 1.3%. The starting material was unsorted PBMCs, obtained 2 years after starting antiretroviral therapy. These receptors were obtained from a man aged 45 to 65 with HIV.

V is TRBV19 and J is TRBJ1-2; 8 nucleotides agree with TRBD1. There are 14 residues in the CDR3. The junction had 6 bases not matched to a gene; V was cut back by 5 bases and J by 4 bases. Germline loops: CDR1 LNHDA, CDR2 SQIVND (reference sequence). CDR3 nucleotide sequence: TGTGCCAGTAGTTGGAGGACAGGGACCTATGGCTACACCTTC. This encodes CASSWRTGTYGYTF.

This clone was seen only once. This chain joins TRBV7-2 and TRBJ1-1; weak D call: TRBD1 (5 bases). V was cut by 4 bases and J by 4 bases, with 13 bases left in between. This CDR3 is 14 amino acids long. The germline gives CDR1 SGHTA, CDR2 FQGNSA. CDR3 DNA: TGTGCCAGCAGCTCATCAGGGTTCGGCACTGAAGCTTTCTTT. Protein sequence: CASSSSGFGTEAFF.

V is TRBV21-1 and J is TRBJ2-7; TRBD1 was called by the table and not checked on the DNA. TRBV21-1 is tagged as a pseudogene. The CDR3 sequence is 17 residues long. As DNA, the CDR3 is TGTGCCAGCAGCAAAGAAGTTCTCCAGGGAAGCGACTACGAGCAGTACTTC. This codes for CASSKEVLQGSDYEQYF.